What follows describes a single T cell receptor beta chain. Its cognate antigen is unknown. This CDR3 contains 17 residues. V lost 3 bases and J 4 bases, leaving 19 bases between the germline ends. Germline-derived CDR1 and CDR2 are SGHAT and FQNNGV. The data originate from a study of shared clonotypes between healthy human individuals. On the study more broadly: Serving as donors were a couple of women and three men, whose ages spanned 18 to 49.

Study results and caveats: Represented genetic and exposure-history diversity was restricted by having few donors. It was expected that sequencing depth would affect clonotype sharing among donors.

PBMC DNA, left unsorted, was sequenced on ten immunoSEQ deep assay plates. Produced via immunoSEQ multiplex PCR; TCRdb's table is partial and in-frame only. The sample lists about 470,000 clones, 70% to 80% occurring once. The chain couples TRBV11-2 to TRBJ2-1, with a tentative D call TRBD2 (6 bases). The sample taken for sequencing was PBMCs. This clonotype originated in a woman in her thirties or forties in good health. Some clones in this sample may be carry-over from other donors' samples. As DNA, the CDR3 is TGTGCCAGCAGCTTCCCACCATACCCTAGCGAATACAATGAGCAGTTCTTC. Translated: CASSFPPYPSEYNEQFF.